This T cell receptor beta chain was captured by sequencing in a study of radiotherapy plus CTLA-4 blockade in lung cancer. Study-level background: Objective responses occurred in 18% of patients; roughly 30% had disease control.

Study results and limitations: An expansion of tumor-derived TCR clones occurred in blood after radiotherapy plus ipilimumab.

This clone occurred a few times. Its antigen is undetermined. The protocol was immunoSEQ multiplex PCR, while the TCRdb copy is restricted to in-frame clones and leaves out a portion. The data contain 70,000 to 90,000 clones, approximately 86% of them singletons. V was pared by 0 bases and J by 0 bases, with 7 bases between. The CDR3 contains 15 residues. Germline-derived CDR1 and CDR2 are SGHNT and YYREEE (reference sequence). This material consisted of peripheral blood, taken from a patient treated with radiotherapy plus ipilimumab. J is TRBJ2-1 and V is TRBV5-4; D is unclear. The sequence came from a human donor with non-small cell lung cancer who had stable disease on radiotherapy plus ipilimumab. This chain's CDR3 is CASSLDSSSYNEQFF. Here the CDR3 DNA reads TGTGCCAGCAGCTTGGATTCGAGCTCCTACAATGAGCAGTTCTTC.